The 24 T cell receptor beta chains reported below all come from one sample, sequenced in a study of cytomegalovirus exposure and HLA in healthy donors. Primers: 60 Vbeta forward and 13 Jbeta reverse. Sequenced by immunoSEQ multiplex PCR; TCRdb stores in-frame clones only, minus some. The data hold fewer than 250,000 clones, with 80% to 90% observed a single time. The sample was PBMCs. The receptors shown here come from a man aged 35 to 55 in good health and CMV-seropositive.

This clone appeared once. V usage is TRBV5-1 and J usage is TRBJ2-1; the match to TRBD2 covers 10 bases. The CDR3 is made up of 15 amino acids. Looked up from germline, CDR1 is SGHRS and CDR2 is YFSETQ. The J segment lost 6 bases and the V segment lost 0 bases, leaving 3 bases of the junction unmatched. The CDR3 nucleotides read TGCGCCAGCAGCTTGGTAGCGGGAGGAAGCAATGAGCAGTTCTTC. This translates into CASSLVAGGSNEQFF.

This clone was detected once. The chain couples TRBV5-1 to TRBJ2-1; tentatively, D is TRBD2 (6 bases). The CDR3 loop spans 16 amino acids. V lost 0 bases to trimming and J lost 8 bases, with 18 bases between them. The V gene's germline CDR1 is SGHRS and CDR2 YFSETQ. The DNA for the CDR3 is TGCGCCAGCAGCTTGGTTGGGGGAGGCTTTATTGATGAGCAGTTCTTC. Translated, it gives CASSLVGGGFIDEQFF.

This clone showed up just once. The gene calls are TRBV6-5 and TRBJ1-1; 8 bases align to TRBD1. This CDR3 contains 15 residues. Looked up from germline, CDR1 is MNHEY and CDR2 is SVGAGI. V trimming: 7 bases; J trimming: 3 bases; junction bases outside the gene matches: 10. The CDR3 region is CASNSQGAAHTEAFF. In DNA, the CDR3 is TGTGCCAGCAATTCCCAGGGGGCAGCGCACACTGAAGCTTTCTTT.

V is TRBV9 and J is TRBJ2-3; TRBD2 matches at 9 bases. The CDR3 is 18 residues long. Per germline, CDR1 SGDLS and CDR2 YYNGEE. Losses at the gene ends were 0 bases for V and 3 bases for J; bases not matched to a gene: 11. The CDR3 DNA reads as TGTGCCAGCAGCGTAGGCCCCGGGGTAGCGGGAGTAACAGATACGCAGTATTTT. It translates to CASSVGPGVAGVTDTQYF.

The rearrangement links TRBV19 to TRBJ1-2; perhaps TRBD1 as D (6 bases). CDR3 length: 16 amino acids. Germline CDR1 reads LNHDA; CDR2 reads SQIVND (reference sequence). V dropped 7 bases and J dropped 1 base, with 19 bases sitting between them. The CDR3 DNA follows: TGTGCCAGTATCGGGGGGGCGAATTGGATTAACTATGGCTACACCTTC. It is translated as CASIGGANWINYGYTF.

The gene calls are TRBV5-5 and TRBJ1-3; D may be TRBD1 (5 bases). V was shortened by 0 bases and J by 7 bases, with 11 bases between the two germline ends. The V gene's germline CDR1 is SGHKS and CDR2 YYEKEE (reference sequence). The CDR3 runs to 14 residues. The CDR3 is CASSLGGEWNTIYF. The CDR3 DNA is TGTGCCAGCAGCTTGGGGGGGGAATGGAACACCATATATTTT.

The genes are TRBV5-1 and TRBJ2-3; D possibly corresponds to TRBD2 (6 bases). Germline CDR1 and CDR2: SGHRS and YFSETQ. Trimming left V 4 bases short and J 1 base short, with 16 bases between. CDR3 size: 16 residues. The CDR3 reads CASSRGGEAGTDTQYF. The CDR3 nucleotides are TGCGCCAGCAGCCGAGGAGGGGAGGCGGGCACAGATACGCAGTATTTT.

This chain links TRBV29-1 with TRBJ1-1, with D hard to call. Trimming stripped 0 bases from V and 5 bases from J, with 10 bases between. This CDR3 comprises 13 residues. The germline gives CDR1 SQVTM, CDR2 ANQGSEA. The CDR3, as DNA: TGCAGCGTTGAAGATCGTTCCGGTACTGAAGCTTTCTTT. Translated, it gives CSVEDRSGTEAFF.

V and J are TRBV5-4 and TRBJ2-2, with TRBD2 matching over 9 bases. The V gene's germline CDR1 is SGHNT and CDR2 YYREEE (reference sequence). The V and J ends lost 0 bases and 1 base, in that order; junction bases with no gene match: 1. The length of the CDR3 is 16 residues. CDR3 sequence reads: CASSLASGMNTGELFF. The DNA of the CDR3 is TGTGCCAGCAGCTTGGCTAGCGGGATGAACACCGGGGAGCTGTTTTTT.

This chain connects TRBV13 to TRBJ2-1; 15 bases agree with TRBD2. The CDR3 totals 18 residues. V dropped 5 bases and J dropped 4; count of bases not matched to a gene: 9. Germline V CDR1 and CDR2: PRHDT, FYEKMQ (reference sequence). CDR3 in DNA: TGTGCCAGCAGCGCCCAAGGACTAGCGGGAGGGCCGTACAATGAGCAGTTCTTC. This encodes CASSAQGLAGGPYNEQFF.

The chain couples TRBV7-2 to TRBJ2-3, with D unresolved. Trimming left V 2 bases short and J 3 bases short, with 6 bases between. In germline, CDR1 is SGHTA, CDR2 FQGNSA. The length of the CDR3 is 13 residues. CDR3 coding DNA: TGTGCCAGCAGCTTACTAGGAACAGATACGCAGTATTTT. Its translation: CASSLLGTDTQYF.

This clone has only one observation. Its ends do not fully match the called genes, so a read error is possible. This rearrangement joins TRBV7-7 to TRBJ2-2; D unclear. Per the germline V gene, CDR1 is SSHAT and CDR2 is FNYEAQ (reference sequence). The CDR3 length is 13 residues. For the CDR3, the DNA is TGTGCTAGCAGCTTCTCCCCTGCCGGGGAGCTGTTTTTT. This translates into CASSFSPAGELFF.

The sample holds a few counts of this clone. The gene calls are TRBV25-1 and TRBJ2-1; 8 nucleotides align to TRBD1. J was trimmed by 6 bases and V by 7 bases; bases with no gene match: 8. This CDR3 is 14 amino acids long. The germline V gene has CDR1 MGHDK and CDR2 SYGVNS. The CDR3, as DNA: TGTGCCAGCACAGGGGGCCTCCTTCGCAATGAGCAGTTCTTC. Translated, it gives CASTGGLLRNEQFF.

This CDR3 is CASSSPAGSYEQYF. CDR3 DNA sequence: TGTGCCAGCAGTTCTCCCGCCGGCTCCTACGAGCAGTACTTC. The genes are TRBV6-5 and TRBJ2-7; D unclear. The V and J ends lost 4 bases and 0 bases respectively, with 10 bases between them. Germline V gene lookup returns CDR1 MNHEY and CDR2 SVGAGI. This CDR3 region has 14 residues.

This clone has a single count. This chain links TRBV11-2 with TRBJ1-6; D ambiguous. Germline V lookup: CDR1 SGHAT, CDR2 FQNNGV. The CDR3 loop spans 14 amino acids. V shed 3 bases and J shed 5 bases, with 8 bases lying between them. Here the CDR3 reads CASSFTDNNSPLHF. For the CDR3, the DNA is TGTGCCAGCAGCTTTACAGATAATAATTCACCCCTCCACTTT.

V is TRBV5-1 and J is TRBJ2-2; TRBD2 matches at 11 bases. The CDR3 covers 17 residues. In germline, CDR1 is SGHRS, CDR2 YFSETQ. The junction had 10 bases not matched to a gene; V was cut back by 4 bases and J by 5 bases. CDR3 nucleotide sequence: TGCGCCAGCAGCCCTGGCAGTTGGACTAGCGGGACCGGGGAGCTGTTTTTT. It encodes CASSPGSWTSGTGELFF. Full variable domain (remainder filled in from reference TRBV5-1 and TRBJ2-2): KAGVTQTPRYLIKTRGQQVTLSCSPISGHRSVSWYQQTPGQGLQFLFEYFSETQRNKGNFPGRFSGRQFSNSRSEMNVSTLELGDSALYLCASSPGSWTSGTGELFFGEGSRLTVL.

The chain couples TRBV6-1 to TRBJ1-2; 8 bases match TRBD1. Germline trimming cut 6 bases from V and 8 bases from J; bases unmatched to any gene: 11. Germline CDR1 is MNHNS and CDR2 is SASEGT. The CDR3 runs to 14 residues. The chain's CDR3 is CASRADRDRGGYTF. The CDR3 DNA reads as TGTGCCAGCAGAGCGGACAGGGACCGGGGGGGCTACACCTTC.

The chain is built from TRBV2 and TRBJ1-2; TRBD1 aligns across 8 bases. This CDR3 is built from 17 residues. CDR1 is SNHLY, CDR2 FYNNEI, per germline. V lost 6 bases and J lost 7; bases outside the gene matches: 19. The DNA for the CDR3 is TGTGCCAGCAGCCGCCCCTATGGACAGGGACGACCGGGTGGCTACACCTTC. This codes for CASSRPYGQGRPGGYTF.

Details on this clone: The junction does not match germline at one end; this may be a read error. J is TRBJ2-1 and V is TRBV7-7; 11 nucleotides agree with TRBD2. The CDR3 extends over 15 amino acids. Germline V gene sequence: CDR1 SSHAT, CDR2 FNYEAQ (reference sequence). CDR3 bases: TGTGCTAGCAGTCGACTAGCGGGAATATACAATGAGCAGTTCTTC. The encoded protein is CASSRLAGIYNEQFF.

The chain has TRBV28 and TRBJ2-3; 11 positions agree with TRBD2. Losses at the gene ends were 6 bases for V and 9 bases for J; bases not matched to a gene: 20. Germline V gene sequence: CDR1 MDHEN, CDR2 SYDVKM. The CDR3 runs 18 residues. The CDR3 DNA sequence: TGTGCCAGCAGGGGATATTCCGGGACTAGCGGTTTACTTGACACGCAGTATTTT. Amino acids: CASRGYSGTSGLLDTQYF.

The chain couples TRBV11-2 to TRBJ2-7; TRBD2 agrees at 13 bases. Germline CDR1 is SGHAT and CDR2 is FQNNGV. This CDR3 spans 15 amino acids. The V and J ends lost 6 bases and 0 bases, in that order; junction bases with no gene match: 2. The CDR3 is CASRRTSGSSYEQYF. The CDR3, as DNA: TGTGCCAGCAGGAGGACTAGCGGGAGCTCCTACGAGCAGTACTTC. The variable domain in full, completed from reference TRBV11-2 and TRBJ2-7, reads EAGVAQSPRYKIIEKRQSVAFWCNPISGHATLYWYQQILGQGPKLLIQFQNNGVVDDSQLPKDRFSAERLKGVDSTLKIQPAKLEDSAVYLCASRRTSGSSYEQYFGPGTRLTVT.

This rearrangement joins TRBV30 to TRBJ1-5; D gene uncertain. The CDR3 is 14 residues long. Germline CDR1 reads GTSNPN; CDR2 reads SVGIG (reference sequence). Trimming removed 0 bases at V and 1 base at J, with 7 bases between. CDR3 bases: TGTGCCTGGAGTGTTGGCGGGAGCAATCAGCCCCAGCATTTT. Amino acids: CAWSVGGSNQPQHF.

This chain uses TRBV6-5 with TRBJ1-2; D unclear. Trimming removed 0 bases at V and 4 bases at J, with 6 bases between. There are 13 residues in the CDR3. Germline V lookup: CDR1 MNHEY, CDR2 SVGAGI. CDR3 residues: CASSYSAVYGYTF. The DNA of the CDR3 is TGTGCCAGCAGTTACTCGGCAGTCTATGGCTACACCTTC.

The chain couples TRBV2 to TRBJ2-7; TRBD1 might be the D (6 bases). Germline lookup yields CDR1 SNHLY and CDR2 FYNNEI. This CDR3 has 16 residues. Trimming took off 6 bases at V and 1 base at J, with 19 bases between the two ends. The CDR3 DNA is TGTGCCAGCAGAGAGAGCTTAGACAGGTTTTCCTACGAGCAGTACTTC. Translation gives CASRESLDRFSYEQYF.